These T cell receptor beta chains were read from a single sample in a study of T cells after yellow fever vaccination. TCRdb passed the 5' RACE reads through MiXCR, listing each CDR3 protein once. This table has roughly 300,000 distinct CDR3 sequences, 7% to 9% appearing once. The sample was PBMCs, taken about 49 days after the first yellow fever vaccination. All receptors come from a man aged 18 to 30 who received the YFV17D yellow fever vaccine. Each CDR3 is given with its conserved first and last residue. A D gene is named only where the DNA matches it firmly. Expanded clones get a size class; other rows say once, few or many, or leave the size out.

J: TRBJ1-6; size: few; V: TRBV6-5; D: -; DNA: TGTGCCAGCAGTTACTCCGGAATCAATTCACCCCTCCACTTT; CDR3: CASSYSGINSPLHF
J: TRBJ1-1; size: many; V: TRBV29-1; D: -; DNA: TGCAGCGTTGAATTGGTACAGGGAGGCACTGAAGCTTTCTTT; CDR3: CSVELVQGGTEAFF
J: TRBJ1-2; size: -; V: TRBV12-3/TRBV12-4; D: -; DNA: TGTGCCAGCAGTTTCCGGGGACATCTGGCCGGATCCTATGGCTACACCTTC; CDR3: CASSFRGHLAGSYGYTF
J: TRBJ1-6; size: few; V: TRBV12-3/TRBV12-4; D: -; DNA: TGTGCCAGCAGTTTGGGCCGAGCACCCCTCCACTTT; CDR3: CASSLGRAPLHF
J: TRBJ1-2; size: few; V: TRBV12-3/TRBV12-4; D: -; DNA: TGTGCCAGCAGTTCGTCAGGAACCCCGAGAAATGGCTACACCTTC; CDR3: CASSSSGTPRNGYTF
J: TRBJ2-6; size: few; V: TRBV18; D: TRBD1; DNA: TGTGCCAGCTCACCAACAGGGGCTCCCTCTGGGGCCAACGTCCTGACTTTC; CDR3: CASSPTGAPSGANVLTF
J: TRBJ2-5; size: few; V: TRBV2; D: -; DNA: TGTGCCAGCAGTGACACGGCCGAGTGGACCCAGTACTTC; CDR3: CASSDTAEWTQYF
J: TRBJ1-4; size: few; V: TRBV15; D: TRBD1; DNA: TGTGCCACCAGCAGGCAGGGGGGAACTAATGAAAAACTGTTTTTT; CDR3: CATSRQGGTNEKLFF
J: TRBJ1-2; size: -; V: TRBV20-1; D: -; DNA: TGCAGCGCTACCCGGGAGCTTGGCTACACCTTC; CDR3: CSATRELGYTF
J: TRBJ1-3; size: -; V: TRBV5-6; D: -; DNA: TGTGCCAGCAGCCCGGGACTGCTCACTGGAAACACCATATATTTT; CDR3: CASSPGLLTGNTIYF
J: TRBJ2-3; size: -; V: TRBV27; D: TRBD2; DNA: TGTGCCAGCAGTCCTTATAGCGGGGGGTATAGCACAGATACGCAGTATTTT; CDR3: CASSPYSGGYSTDTQYF
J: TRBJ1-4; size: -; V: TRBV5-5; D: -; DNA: TGTGCCAGCAGCCAACGATGGACAGTGCAACTAAATGAAAAACTGTTTTTT; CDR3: CASSQRWTVQLNEKLFF
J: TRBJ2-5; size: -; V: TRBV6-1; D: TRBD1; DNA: TGTGCCAGTGGTGCCGGACAGGGAGGAGAGACCCAGTACTTC; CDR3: CASGAGQGGETQYF
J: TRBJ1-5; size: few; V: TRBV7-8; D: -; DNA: TGTGCCAGCAGCTCCTCACCCCAGCCCCAGCATTTT; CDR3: CASSSSPQPQHF
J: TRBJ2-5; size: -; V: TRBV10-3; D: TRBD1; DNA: TGTGCCACCCGACGCAGTCAGGGGGCGGAGACCCAGTACTTC; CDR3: CATRRSQGAETQYF
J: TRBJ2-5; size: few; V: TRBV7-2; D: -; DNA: TGTGCCAGCACCATCCCCGGGGCCAGGGAGACCCAGTACTTC; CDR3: CASTIPGARETQYF
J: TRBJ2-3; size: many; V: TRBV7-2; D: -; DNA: TGTGCCAGCAGCTTAGAGGAGAGCACAGATACGCAGTATTTT; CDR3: CASSLEESTDTQYF
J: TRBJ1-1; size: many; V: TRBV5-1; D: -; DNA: TGCGCCAGCAGCCCCCTGGTAACGGGGAACACTGAAGCTTTCTTT; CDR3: CASSPLVTGNTEAFF
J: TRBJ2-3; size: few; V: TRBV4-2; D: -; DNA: TGTGCCAGCAGCCAGGGACCAACCACAGACACAGATACGCAGTATTTT; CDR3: CASSQGPTTDTDTQYF
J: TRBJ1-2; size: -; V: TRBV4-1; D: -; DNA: TGCGCCAGCAGCCAAGATGAGGCAGCTAACTATGGCTACACCTTC; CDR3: CASSQDEAANYGYTF
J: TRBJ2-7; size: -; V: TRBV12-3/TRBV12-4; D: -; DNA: TGTGCCAGCTCCGGGCGGCCCAGCTCCTACGAGCAGTACTTC; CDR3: CASSGRPSSYEQYF
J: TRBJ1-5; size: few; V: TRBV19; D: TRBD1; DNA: TGTGCCAGCCGGGGGACAGGGACCCGTTCGCCCCAGCATTTT; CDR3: CASRGTGTRSPQHF
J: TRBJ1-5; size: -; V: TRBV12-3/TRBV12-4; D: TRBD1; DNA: TGTGCCAGCAGTTGGGCGGGACAGCAGAATCAGCCCCAGCATTTT; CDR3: CASSWAGQQNQPQHF
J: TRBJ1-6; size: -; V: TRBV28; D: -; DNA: TGTGCCAGCAGTTTATGGGCCACAACGCCCAACAATTCACCCCTCCACTTT; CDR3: CASSLWATTPNNSPLHF
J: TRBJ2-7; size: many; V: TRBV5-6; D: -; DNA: TGTGCCAGCAGCTGGGACAATTACGAGCAGTACTTC; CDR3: CASSWDNYEQYF
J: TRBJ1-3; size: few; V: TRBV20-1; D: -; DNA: TGCAGTGCTGAGGCAGGGACTGGAAACACCATATATTTT; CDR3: CSAEAGTGNTIYF
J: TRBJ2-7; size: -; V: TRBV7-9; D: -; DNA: TGTGCCAGCAGCTTCACCGGGCACTCCTACGAGCAGTACTTC; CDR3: CASSFTGHSYEQYF
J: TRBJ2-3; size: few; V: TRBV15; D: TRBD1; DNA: TGTGCCACCAACCGGGACAGGGTCCTTTTAGATACGCAGTATTTT; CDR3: CATNRDRVLLDTQYF
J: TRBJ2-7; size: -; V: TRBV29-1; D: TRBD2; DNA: TGCAGCGCCGCGGGGGGACCCTACGAGCAGTACTTC; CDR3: CSAAGGPYEQYF
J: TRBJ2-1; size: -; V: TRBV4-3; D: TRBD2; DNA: TGCGCCAGCAGCCAAGGGTCTAGCGGGAGCTCCTACAATGAGCAGTTCTTC; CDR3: CASSQGSSGSSYNEQFF
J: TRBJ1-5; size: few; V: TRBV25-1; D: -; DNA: TGTGCCAGCAGGAAGCCGAACCTCCCCGGGATAAGCAATCAGCCCCAGCATTTT; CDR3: CASRKPNLPGISNQPQHF
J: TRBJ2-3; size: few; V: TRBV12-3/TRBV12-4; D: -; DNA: TGTGCCAGCAGTTTACAGCGCCGGAGCACAGATACGCAGTATTTT; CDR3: CASSLQRRSTDTQYF
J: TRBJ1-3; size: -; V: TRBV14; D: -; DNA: TGTGCCAGCAGTCGCGGGTCAATCACTGGAAACACCATATATTTT; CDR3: CASSRGSITGNTIYF
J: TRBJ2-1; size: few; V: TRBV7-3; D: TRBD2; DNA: TGTGCCAGCAGCTTAGCCGGGACTAGCGGCCTTGAGCAGTTCTTC; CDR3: CASSLAGTSGLEQFF
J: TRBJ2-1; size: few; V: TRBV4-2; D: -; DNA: TGTGCCAGCAGCCAAGATAGGTCCAATGAGCAGTTCTTC; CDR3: CASSQDRSNEQFF
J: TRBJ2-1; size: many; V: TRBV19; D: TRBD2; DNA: TGTGCCAGTAGCCGGACTAGCGGCACCTACAATGAGCAGTTCTTC; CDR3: CASSRTSGTYNEQFF
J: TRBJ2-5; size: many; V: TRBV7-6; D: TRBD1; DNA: TGTGCCAGCAGCTTAGAATCCCAGGGGGCTGGGGAGACCCAGTACTTC; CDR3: CASSLESQGAGETQYF
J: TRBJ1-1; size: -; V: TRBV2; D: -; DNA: TGTGCCAGCAGTGAGATTCCGGGACAAACAGCTTTCTTT; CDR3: CASSEIPGQTAFF
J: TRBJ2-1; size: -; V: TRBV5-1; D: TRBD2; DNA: TGCGCCAGCGCTAGCGGGGGGGCCTATAAGCAGTTCTTC; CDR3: CASASGGAYKQFF
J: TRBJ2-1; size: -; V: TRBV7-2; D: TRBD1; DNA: TGTGCCAGCAGCTTATTCGGGACAGGGATCAATGAGCAGTTCTTC; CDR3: CASSLFGTGINEQFF
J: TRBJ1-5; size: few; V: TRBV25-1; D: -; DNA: TGTGCCAGACCACATAGGACGAATAGCAATCAGCCCCAGCATTTT; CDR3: CARPHRTNSNQPQHF
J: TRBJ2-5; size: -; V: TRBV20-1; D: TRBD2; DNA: TGCAGTGCTAGAGCTAGCGGGGGGGCGAGGGGAGAGACCCAGTACTTC; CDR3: CSARASGGARGETQYF
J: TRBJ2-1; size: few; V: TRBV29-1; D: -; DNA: TGCAGCGCGATAATCTACAATGAGCAGTTCTTC; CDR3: CSAIIYNEQFF
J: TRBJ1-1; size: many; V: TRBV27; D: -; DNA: TGTGCCAGCAGAAGTTCACCGGGACGAGAGAACACTGAAGCTTTCTTT; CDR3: CASRSSPGRENTEAFF
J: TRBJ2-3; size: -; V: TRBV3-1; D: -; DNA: TGTGCCAGCAGTCCCCGACTACAGGGGCGGAGGGCAGATACGCAGTATTTT; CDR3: CASSPRLQGRRADTQYF
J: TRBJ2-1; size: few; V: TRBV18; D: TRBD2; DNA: TGTGCCAGCTCACCCCCCGGACTAGCGGGACAGTTCTTC; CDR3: CASSPPGLAGQFF